This TCR beta chain derives from a study of cytomegalovirus exposure and HLA in healthy donors. Study details: Both the approximately 130 validation repertoires and the approximately 700 first-cohort repertoires used the same platform, as reported by a later analysis. Study observations and caveats: According to the study, roughly 160 TCR beta chains were cytomegalovirus-associated. Most TCRs appeared rarely, but some public TCRs recurred in many donors.

The length of the CDR3 is 17 residues. Trimming at V came to 4 bases and at J to 0 bases, leaving 5 bases not matched to a gene. The V gene's germline CDR1 is PRHDT and CDR2 FYEKMQ (reference sequence). Worth noting for this clone: What it recognizes is unknown.

The donors were part of the validation cohort of more than 90 subjects. That cohort was separate from the first cohort, which comprised 550 to 750 subjects. Only in-frame clones appear in the TCRdb table, and some are missing; sequencing was by immunoSEQ multiplex PCR. The table shows 90,000 to 150,000 clones, with about 85% occurring only once. Sample: PBMCs. V is TRBV13 and J is TRBJ2-3; 12 bases map to TRBD2. The receptor's source is a woman aged 30 to 39 in good health and CMV-seronegative. For the CDR3, the DNA is TGTGCCAGCAGCTCCGGGACTAGCGGGCGAAGCACAGATACGCAGTATTTT. It codes for CASSSGTSGRSTDTQYF.